This record looks at one T cell receptor (beta chain) sequence and its context. Its specificity is not known. V was trimmed by 6 bases and J by 8 bases, leaving 18 bases between them. The germline gives CDR1 SGHRS, CDR2 YFSETQ. The CDR3 covers 14 residues. Sequencing used immunoSEQ multiplex PCR; TCRdb keeps in-frame clones, though not all of them. The table records about 77,000 clones, roughly 86% of them present only once. The data are from a study of OX40 agonist ivuxolimab in advanced cancers. Overall study results and limits: CD8+ T cells (on average) carried more expanded clones than CD4+ T cells. Relatively little clonal expansion, among the lowest observed, appeared in partial responders at 0.1-3.0 mg/kg.

This receptor was identified in an adult with an advanced solid tumor such as melanoma, head and neck, liver or kidney cancer. This specimen was CD4+ or CD8+ T cells sorted from blood, taken in a trial of the OX40 agonist ivuxolimab. The chain joins TRBV5-1 to TRBJ2-1, with D maybe TRBD1 (6 bases). CDR3 residues: CASTLQGLEDEQFF. The CDR3, as DNA: TGCGCCAGCACCCTACAGGGTCTTGAGGATGAGCAGTTCTTC.